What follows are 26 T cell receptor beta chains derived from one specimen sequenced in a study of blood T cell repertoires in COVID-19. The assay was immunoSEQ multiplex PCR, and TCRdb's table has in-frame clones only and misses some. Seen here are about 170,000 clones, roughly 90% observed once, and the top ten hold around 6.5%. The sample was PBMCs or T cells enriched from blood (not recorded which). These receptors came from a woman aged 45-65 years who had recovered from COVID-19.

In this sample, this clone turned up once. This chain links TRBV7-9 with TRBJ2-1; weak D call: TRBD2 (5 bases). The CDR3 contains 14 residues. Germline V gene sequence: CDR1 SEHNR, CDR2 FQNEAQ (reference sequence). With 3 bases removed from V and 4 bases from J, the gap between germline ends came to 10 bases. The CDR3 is CASSFDWTYNEQFF. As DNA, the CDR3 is TGTGCCAGCAGCTTTGACTGGACTTACAATGAGCAGTTCTTC.

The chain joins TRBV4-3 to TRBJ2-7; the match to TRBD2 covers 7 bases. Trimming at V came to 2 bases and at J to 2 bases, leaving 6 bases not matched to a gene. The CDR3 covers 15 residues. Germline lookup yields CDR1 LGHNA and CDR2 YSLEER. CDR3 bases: TGCGCCAGCAGCCAAAAAAGGGAGGGGCCCTACGAGCAGTACTTC. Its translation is CASSQKREGPYEQYF.

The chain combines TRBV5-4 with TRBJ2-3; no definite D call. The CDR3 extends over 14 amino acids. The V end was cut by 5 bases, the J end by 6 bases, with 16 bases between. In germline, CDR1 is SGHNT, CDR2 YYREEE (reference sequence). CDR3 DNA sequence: TGTGCCAGCAGTTCCGGCCTTAGCCCGGATACGCAGTATTTT. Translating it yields CASSSGLSPDTQYF.

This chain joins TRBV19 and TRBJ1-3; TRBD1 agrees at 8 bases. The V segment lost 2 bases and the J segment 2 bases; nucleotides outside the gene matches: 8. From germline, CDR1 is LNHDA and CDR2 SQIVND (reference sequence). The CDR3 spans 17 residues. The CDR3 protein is CASSISDRGLAGNTIYF. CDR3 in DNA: TGTGCCAGTAGTATAAGCGACAGGGGCCTGGCTGGAAACACCATATATTTT.

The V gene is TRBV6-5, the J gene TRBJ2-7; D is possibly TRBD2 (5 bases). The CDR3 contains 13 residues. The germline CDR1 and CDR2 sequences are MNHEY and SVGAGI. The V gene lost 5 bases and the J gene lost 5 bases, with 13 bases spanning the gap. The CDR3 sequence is CASSPSGGHEQYF. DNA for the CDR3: TGTGCCAGCAGTCCGTCAGGCGGGCACGAGCAGTACTTC.

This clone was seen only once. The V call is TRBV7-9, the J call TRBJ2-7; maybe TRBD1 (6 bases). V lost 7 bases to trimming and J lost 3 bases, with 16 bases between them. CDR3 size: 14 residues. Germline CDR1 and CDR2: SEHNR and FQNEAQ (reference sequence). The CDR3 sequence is CASTLGAGDYEQYF. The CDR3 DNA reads TGTGCCAGCACCCTTGGGGCAGGGGACTACGAGCAGTACTTC.

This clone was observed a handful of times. CDR3: CASSQINGRRYNEQFF. The CDR3 DNA sequence: TGCGCCAGCAGCCAAATCAACGGGAGGAGATACAATGAGCAGTTCTTC. The V and J genes are TRBV4-1 and TRBJ2-1; 7 positions match TRBD2. Per germline, CDR1 MGHRA and CDR2 YSYEKL. This CDR3 has 16 amino acids. V trimming: 2 bases; J trimming: 4 bases; junction bases outside the gene matches: 8.

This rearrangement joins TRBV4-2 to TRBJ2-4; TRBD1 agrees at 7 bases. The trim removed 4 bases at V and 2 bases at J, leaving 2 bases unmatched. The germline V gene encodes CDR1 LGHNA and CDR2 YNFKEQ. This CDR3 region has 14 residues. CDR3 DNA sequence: TGTGCCAGCAGCCGACAGGGTACCAAAAACATTCAGTACTTC. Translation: CASSRQGTKNIQYF.

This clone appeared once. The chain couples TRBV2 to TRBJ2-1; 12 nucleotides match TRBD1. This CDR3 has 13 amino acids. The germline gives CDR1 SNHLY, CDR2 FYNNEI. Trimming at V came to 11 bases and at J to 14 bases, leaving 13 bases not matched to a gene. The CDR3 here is CAEGQGALGSKFF. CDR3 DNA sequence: TGTGCCGAGGGACAGGGGGCTTTGGGGTCCAAGTTCTTC.

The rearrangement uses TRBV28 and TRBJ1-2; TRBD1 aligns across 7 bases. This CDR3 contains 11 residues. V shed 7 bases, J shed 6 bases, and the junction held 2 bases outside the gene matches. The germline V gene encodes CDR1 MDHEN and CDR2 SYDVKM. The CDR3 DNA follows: TGTGCCAGCAAGGGGGCTAATGGCTACACCTTC. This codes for CASKGANGYTF.

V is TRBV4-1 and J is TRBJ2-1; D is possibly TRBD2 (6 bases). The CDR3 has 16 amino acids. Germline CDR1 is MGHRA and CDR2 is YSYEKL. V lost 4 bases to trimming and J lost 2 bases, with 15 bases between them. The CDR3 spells CASSLPAGAAYNEQFF. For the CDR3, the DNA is TGCGCCAGCAGCCTACCAGCGGGTGCAGCCTACAATGAGCAGTTCTTC.

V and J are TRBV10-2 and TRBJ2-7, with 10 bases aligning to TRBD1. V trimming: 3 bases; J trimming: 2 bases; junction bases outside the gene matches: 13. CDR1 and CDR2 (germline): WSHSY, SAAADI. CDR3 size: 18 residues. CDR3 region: CASSDRTGGRTGTYEQYF. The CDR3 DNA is TGCGCCAGCAGTGACAGGACAGGGGGTCGGACGGGAACCTACGAGCAGTACTTC.

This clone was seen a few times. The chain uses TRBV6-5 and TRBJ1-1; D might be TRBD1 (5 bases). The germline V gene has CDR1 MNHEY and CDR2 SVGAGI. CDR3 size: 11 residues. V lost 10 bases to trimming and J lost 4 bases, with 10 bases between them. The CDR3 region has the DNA TGTGCCACGGCAAGGGGCACTGAAGCTTTCTTT. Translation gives CATARGTEAFF.

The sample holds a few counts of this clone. CDR3 sequence reads: CASSSGHLTEAFF. The CDR3 DNA reads as TGTGCCAGCAGCTCTGGACACCTTACTGAAGCTTTCTTT. The V gene is TRBV7-9, the J gene TRBJ1-1; tentatively, D is TRBD1 (5 bases). The V gene lost 4 bases and the J gene lost 5 bases, with 11 bases spanning the gap. Germline V lookup: CDR1 SEHNR, CDR2 FQNEAQ (reference sequence). This CDR3 has 13 amino acids. Full variable domain (rest looked up from reference TRBV7-9 and TRBJ1-1): DTGVSQNPRHKITKRGQNVTFRCDPISEHNRLYWYRQTLGQGPEFLTYFQNEAQLEKSRLLSDRFSAERPKGSFSTLEIQRTEQGDSAMYLCASSSGHLTEAFFGQGTRLTVV.

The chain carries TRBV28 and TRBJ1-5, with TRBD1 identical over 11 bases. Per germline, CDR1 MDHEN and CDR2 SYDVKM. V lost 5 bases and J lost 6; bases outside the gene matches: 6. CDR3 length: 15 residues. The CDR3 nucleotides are TGTGCCAGCAGTCACACCGGGACAGGGGGTCAGCCCCAGCATTTT. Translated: CASSHTGTGGQPQHF.

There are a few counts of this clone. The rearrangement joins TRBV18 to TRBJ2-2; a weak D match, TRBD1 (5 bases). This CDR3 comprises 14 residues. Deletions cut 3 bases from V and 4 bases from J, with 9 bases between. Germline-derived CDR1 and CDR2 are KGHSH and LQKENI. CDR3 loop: CASSPGQITGELFF. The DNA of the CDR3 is TGTGCCAGCTCACCGGGGCAAATCACCGGGGAGCTGTTTTTT.

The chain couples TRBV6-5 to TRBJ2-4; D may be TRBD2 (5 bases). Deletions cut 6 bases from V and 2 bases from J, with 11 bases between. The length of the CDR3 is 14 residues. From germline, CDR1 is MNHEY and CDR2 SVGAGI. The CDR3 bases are TGTGCCAGCAGACCAGAGGGTTCCAAAAACATTCAGTACTTC. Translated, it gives CASRPEGSKNIQYF.

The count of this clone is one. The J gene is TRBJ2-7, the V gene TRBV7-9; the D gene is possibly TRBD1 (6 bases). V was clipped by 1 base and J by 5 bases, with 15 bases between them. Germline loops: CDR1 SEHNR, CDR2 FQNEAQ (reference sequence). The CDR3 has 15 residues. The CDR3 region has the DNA TGTGCCAGCAGCTTAGAGGGCAGGGGCTCGGACGAGCAGTACTTC. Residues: CASSLEGRGSDEQYF. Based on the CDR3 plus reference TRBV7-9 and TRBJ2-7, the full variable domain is DTGVSQNPRHKITKRGQNVTFRCDPISEHNRLYWYRQTLGQGPEFLTYFQNEAQLEKSRLLSDRFSAERPKGSFSTLEIQRTEQGDSAMYLCASSLEGRGSDEQYFGPGTRLTVT.

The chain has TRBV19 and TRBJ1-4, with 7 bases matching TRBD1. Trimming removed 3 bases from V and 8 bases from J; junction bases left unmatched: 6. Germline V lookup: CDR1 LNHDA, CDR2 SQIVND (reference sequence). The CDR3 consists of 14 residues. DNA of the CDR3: TGTGCCAGTAGTATGGGACAGCGGTGGGAAAAACTGTTTTTT. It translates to CASSMGQRWEKLFF. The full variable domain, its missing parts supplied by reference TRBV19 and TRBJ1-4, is DGGITQSPKYLFRKEGQNVTLSCEQNLNHDAMYWYRQDPGQGLRLIYYSQIVNDFQKGDIAEGYSVSREKKESFPLTVTSAQKNPTAFYLCASSMGQRWEKLFFGSGTQLSVL.

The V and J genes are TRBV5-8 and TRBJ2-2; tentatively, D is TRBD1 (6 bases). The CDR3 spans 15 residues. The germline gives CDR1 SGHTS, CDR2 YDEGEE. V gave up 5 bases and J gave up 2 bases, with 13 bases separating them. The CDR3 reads CASRPTGLNTGELFF. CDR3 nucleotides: TGTGCCAGCAGGCCGACAGGACTTAACACCGGGGAGCTGTTTTTT.

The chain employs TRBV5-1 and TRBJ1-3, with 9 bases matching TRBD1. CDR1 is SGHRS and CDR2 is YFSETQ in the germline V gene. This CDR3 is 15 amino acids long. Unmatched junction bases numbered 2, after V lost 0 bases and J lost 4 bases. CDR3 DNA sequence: TGCGCCAGCAGCTTGGGGGACAGGGCCGGAAACACCATATATTTT. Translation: CASSLGDRAGNTIYF.

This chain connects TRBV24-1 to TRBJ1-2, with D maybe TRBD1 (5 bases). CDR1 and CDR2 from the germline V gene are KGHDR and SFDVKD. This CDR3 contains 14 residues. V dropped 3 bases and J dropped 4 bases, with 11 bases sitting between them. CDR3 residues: CATSDPDRVYGYTF. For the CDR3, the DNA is TGTGCCACCAGTGATCCAGACAGAGTCTATGGCTACACCTTC.

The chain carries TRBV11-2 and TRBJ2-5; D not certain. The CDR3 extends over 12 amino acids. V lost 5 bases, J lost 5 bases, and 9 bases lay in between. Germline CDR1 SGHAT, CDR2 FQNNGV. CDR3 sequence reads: CASSASRETQYF. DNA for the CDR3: TGTGCCAGCAGCGCGTCCAGGGAGACCCAGTACTTC.

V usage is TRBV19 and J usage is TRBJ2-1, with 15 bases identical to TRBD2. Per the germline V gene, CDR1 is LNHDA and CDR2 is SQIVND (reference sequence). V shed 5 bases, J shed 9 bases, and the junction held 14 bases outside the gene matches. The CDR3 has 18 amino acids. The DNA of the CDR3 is TGTGCCAGTAGTCCTAGCCTAGGACTAGCGGGAGGGCCGGGTGAGCAGTTCTTC. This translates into CASSPSLGLAGGPGEQFF.

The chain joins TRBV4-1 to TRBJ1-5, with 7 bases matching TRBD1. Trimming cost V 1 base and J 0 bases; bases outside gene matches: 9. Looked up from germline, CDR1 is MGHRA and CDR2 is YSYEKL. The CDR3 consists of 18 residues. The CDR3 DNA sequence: TGCGCCAGCAGCCAAGCCGGGAGGGGACAGCTTAGCAATCAGCCCCAGCATTTT. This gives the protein CASSQAGRGQLSNQPQHF.

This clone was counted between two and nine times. The CDR3: CASSIAAGTPVYGYTF. The DNA of the CDR3 is TGTGCCAGTAGTATAGCCGCGGGAACCCCTGTCTATGGCTACACCTTC. The chain has TRBV19 and TRBJ1-2; no firm D call. This CDR3 spans 16 amino acids. V lost 1 base and J 4 bases, leaving 16 bases between the germline ends. CDR1 is LNHDA, CDR2 SQIVND, per germline (reference sequence).